This TCR beta chain was obtained from a study of shared T cell receptors in the human thymus (dated by TCRdb to 2020 to 2022). Some background on the complete study: The study investigated the way shared, self-reactive T-cell receptor alpha chains are produced in the human thymus.

On this clone itself: It has no known antigen specificity. Per-base qualities were not stored, and no clone one base away is much larger.

V loses 1 base of germline sequence and J loses 4 bases, and the interval between the two ends is 16 bases. The CDR3 contains 16 residues, cysteine and phenylalanine counted. The entry retains the CDR3 DNA only, 48 bases that are in frame from base 1. CDR1 and CDR2, looked up from the germline V gene (reference sequence), are SEHNR and FQNEAQ. The library was made by the immunoSEQ multiplex PCR assay. TCRdb took over this immuneACCESS table, retaining in-frame rearrangements with V and J assigned. Such tables are incomplete; in checked studies, under half of the missing clones stem from an unresolved V gene, and the remainder is unexplained. This sample holds under 850,000 clones; roughly 88% were observed only once. The top ten constitute roughly 0.0097% of the sample. The same sample was also used in a study of human thymus T cells. As the second publication notes: In Finland, the donors were immunologically healthy infants who were having open corrective cardiac surgery for congenital heart defects. Thymus tissue was obtained as surgical resects removed during corrective cardiac surgery. Both the thymic and the peripheral blood repertoires appeared to show biased V and J gene segment usage. According to the related research, thymic TCR repertoires were highly overlapping among unrelated individuals. TCR alpha and beta repertoires from about eight infant thymus samples and a few related peripheral blood samples were characterized in the study. The cohort included about six male and a couple of female infants, with donor ages spanning 7 to 244 days. Thymocytes were freed from the tissue by mechanical means and kept at -70 degrees C as pellets of roughly 8.5-30 million cells. A QIAsymphony instrument was used to extract genomic DNA from the frozen cell pellets. The immunoSEQ multiplex PCR assay was used to amplify the TCRB and TCRAD loci from a standardized amount of quality-controlled genomic DNA. The V(D)J region was spanned by amplicons of a length sufficient to cover the CDR3 and to identify V and J genes. The amplicons were sequenced on an Illumina platform via the commercial immunoSEQ service. Primer bias and sequencing errors were corrected using previously described methods, and TCRAD and TCRB definitions followed the IMGT database. immunoSEQ Analyzer 3.0 and VDJTools were used for repertoire analysis, which covered basic statistics, V/J segment usage, diversity estimates, rarefaction and pairwise overlap. Chao1, ChaoE, Efron-Thisted, Shannon and inverse Simpson indices were used to estimate diversity, which was also estimated on datasets down-sampled to the smallest sample. Repertoire overlap used strict matching of CDR3 nucleotide sequence, V gene and J gene, with Jaccard-based multidimensional scaling clustering. Thymus samples yielded on average roughly 790,000 unique TCRB clonotypes, compared with 80,000 to 85,000 from blood samples.

This TCR was sampled from a boy younger than two with a congenital heart defect. Donor details come from another sample of the same person, matched by shared clones. The chain links TRBV7-9 with TRBJ2-5; TRBD1 could be the D gene, as 6 bases match. The source material was thymocytes. The sequence in DNA is TGTGCCAGCAGCTTAGGACCGGAGAGGGGGAGAGAGACCCAGTACTTC. It translates to CASSLGPERGRETQYF.